This section outlines one T cell receptor (beta chain) sequence together with its context. A second PCR, run for about 7 to 11 cycles, used a sample-barcoded 5' primer plus a J-beta primer mix. A 12-random-nucleotide template-switch adaptor tagged each cDNA molecule. At least 2.5 million CDR3-containing paired-end reads were obtained per sample. TCRdb re-called the 5' RACE reads through MiXCR, storing one row per CDR3 protein. The table has 1,800,000 or so distinct CDR3 sequences, roughly 43% seen once. V lost 3 bases and J lost 6, with 15 bases in between. The CDR3 has 15 residues. Germline V lookup: CDR1 SGHRS, CDR2 YFSETQ. The entry originates in a study of blood T cells in healthy people across ages.

Sequencing was done on a sample of blood. The V call is TRBV5-1, the J call TRBJ2-2, with D hard to call. This receptor was taken from a human donor in good health. The CDR3 DNA reads as TGCGCCAGCAGCTGGGATCCCGGCACCGCCGGGGAGCTGTTTTTT. Translating gives CASSWDPGTAGELFF.